This T cell receptor beta chain was sequenced during a study of beta chain features in type 1 diabetes. Note on this clone: What it binds is not known.

Regarding the study as a whole: People with Type 1 diabetes carried modestly yet significantly shorter TCRB CDR3s in all four CD4+ subsets. Whether HLA type influences TCRB rearrangement remained unresolved here.

The CDR3 has 15 amino acids. Germline lookup yields CDR1 MNHNY and CDR2 SVGAGI (reference sequence). The V end lost 0 bases, the J end lost 2 bases, and 10 bases lay between the germline ends. The authors reverse transcribed all of the isolated RNA, so sequencing captured expressed TCRB transcripts. This table comes from immunoSEQ multiplex PCR, and its TCRdb copy is limited to in-frame clones, with some not included. The table records hundreds of thousands of clones, roughly 15% of them present only once. Isolation of CD4+ naive, central memory, regulatory and stem cell-like memory cells was achieved by sorting via CD45RO/CCR7/CD25/CD127/CD95/CD27.

The sample was naive CD4+ T cells from blood. The rearrangement uses TRBV6-6 and TRBJ1-2; D not resolved. This TCR derives from a man aged 18 to 29 in good health. The CDR3 loop is CASSYSTGKNYGYTF. The CDR3 nucleotides read TGTGCCAGCAGTTACTCGACGGGGAAGAACTATGGCTACACCTTC.